A selection of T cell receptor beta chains follows, all from one sample in a study of blood T cell repertoires in COVID-19. Profiling relied on immunoSEQ multiplex PCR, and the TCRdb table lists in-frame clones only, not all of them. The sample includes approximately 130,000 clones, around 89% of them seen just once. Sequenced input: peripheral blood. Receptors originate from a man aged 50 or older with acute or convalescent COVID-19. Both conserved end residues are part of each CDR3. The D gene is left open where the match is weak. A row's size may be missing; if present it is once, few, many or a size class.

>TRBD1|few|TRBJ1-2|TRBV5-1
TGCGCCAGCAGCTCGGACAGGGGGCACTATGGCTACACCTTC
CASSSDRGHYGYTF
>-|-|TRBJ2-5|TRBV12-5
TGTGCTAGTGGTTTGGGTACAGAAGAGACCCAGTACTTC
CASGLGTEETQYF
>-|-|TRBJ1-2|TRBV6-5
TGTGCCAGCACCCGGACACCTTTCTATGGCTACACCTTC
CASTRTPFYGYTF
>TRBD1|-|TRBJ2-7|TRBV19
TGTGCCAGTAGTCTCGACGGACAGGGGCCTTACGAGCAGTACTTC
CASSLDGQGPYEQYF
>TRBD2|-|TRBJ2-6|TRBV19
TGTGCCAGTACCCTTCCCGGGGGGACTGGGGCCAACGTCCTGACTTTC
CASTLPGGTGANVLTF
>TRBD1|-|TRBJ2-5|TRBV10-3
TGTGCCATCAGTGAGGGACAGGGGATATACGAAGAGACCCAGTACTTC
CAISEGQGIYEETQYF
>-|-|TRBJ2-7|TRBV7-7
TGTGCCAGCAGCTTTGGAGGGGCGGACGAGCAGTACTTC
CASSFGGADEQYF
>-|-|TRBJ1-5|TRBV19
TGTGCCAGTAACGTGGACGGGGGTAGCAATCAGCCCCAGCATTTT
CASNVDGGSNQPQHF
>TRBD1|-|TRBJ2-5|TRBV7-6
TGTGCCAGCAGCTTAGTTGGGACAGGGTACCAAGAGACCCAGTACTTC
CASSLVGTGYQETQYF
>-|-|TRBJ1-1|TRBV29-1
TGCAGCGTTCAAGGCCCAGGGGTGGACACTGAAGCTTTCTTT
CSVQGPGVDTEAFF
>TRBD1|once|TRBJ1-4|TRBV6-5
TGTGCCAGCACAGGGGGCGCTGAAAAACTGTTTTTT
CASTGGAEKLFF
>TRBD2|-|TRBJ2-5|TRBV18
TGTGCCAGCTCGCCGCCCCTCGGGACTAGCGGGACCCGGGAGACCCAGTACTTC
CASSPPLGTSGTRETQYF
>-|-|TRBJ2-3|TRBV19
TGTGCCAGTAGTATACTAGCTTTCACAGATACGCAGTATTTT
CASSILAFTDTQYF
>TRBD1|-|TRBJ2-3|TRBV19
TGTGCCACTCGCCGGACAGGGGGCGCAGATACGCAGTATTTT
CATRRTGGADTQYF
>-|-|TRBJ1-1|TRBV5-1
TGCGCCAGCAGCTTGGGGCAGGGTGAAGCTTTCTTT
CASSLGQGEAFF
>-|-|TRBJ2-7|TRBV23-1
TGCGCCAGCGGCCTTTCGGGACAATCCTCCTACGAGCAGTACTTC
CASGLSGQSSYEQYF
>TRBD2|-|TRBJ2-7|TRBV7-9
TGTGCCAGCAGCCTCTTAAGCGGGAGTAACTACGAGCAGTACTTC
CASSLLSGSNYEQYF
>TRBD2|-|TRBJ2-3|TRBV7-9
TGTGCCAGCAGCCCCCCGGGGGTAGCGGGAAGAGATACGCAGTATTTT
CASSPPGVAGRDTQYF
>-|-|TRBJ1-1|TRBV29-1
TGCAGCGCCCGGGTCCTGTCGTCGGGAAACACTGAAGCTTTCTTT
CSARVLSSGNTEAFF
>TRBD2|-|TRBJ2-3|TRBV14
TGTGCCAGCAGCCACCTCCCCAAGACTAGCGGGAGGGGAGATACGCAGTATTTT
CASSHLPKTSGRGDTQYF
>TRBD2|-|TRBJ2-5|TRBV18
TGTGCCAGCTCACCACCCGAGGGACTAGTGGGAGAGACCCAGTACTTC
CASSPPEGLVGETQYF
>TRBD2|-|TRBJ2-1|TRBV4-2
TGTGCCAGCAGCCAAGAACTAGCGGGAGGCAGCGAGCAGTTCTTC
CASSQELAGGSEQFF
>TRBD2|-|TRBJ2-2|TRBV5-4
TGTGCCAGCAGCTTCGGCGGGGGCACCGGGGAGCTGTTTTTT
CASSFGGGTGELFF
>TRBD2|-|TRBJ2-3|TRBV6-2/TRBV6-3
TGTGCCAGCAGTTCGGGACTAGCGAGAAACACAGATACGCAGTATTTT
CASSSGLARNTDTQYF
>-|-|TRBJ2-7|TRBV5-1
TGCGCCAGCAGCTTAAGACAGGAGTACGAGCAGTACTTC
CASSLRQEYEQYF
>TRBD1|-|TRBJ1-1|TRBV10-3
TGTGCCATCAGTGGACAGGGATGGACTGAAGCTTTCTTT
CAISGQGWTEAFF
>-|-|TRBJ1-3|TRBV6-2/TRBV6-3
TGTGCCAGCAGTATCCAGGGTGTCGGAGTATTGCGCTCTGGAAACACCATATATTTT
CASSIQGVGVLRSGNTIYF
>-|-|TRBJ2-1|TRBV7-6
TGTGCCAGCAGCAACCGGGATTACAATGAGCAGTTCTTC
CASSNRDYNEQFF
>-|-|TRBJ1-1|TRBV30
TGTGCCTGGAGCAAAAATACGGCTGAAGCTTTCTTT
CAWSKNTAEAFF
>-|-|TRBJ2-7|TRBV10-3
TGTGCCATCAGTACGAACTCTTACGAGCAGTACTTC
CAISTNSYEQYF
>TRBD1|-|TRBJ1-4|TRBV5-5
TGTGCCAGCAGCTTGGCGGACAGGGTATATGAAAAACTGTTTTTT
CASSLADRVYEKLFF
>-|-|TRBJ2-4|TRBV19
TGTGCCAGTAGTATATGGGTAGGAGAAGCCAAAAACATTCAGTACTTC
CASSIWVGEAKNIQYF
>-|-|TRBJ2-5|TRBV4-3
TGCGCCAGCAGCCAAGATCGCGACTCCTTGTTTGGAGAGACCCAGTACTTC
CASSQDRDSLFGETQYF
>-|-|TRBJ1-6|TRBV3-1/TRBV3-2
TGTGCCAGCAGCCAAGATGATGTTGCCTCGAGCTCCTATAATTCACCCCTCCACTTT
CASSQDDVASSSYNSPLHF
>-|-|TRBJ2-7|TRBV9
TGTGCCAGCAGCGTAGACGGGAACTCCTACGAGCAGTACTTC
CASSVDGNSYEQYF
>TRBD1|-|TRBJ1-1|TRBV20-1
TGCCAGACAGGGGGCCTAGAAGCTTTCTTT
CQTGGLEAFF
>-|-|TRBJ1-5|TRBV30
TGTGCCTGGAGTGTGCAGGGAGGTCAGCCCCAGCATTTT
CAWSVQGGQPQHF
>-|-|TRBJ1-6|TRBV7-9
TGTGCCAGCAGCCCAGGGTCTTCCTATAATTCACCCCTCCACTTT
CASSPGSSYNSPLHF
>-|-|TRBJ1-5|TRBV5-6
TGTGCCAGCAGCTTAGGGACGGGGGGCAATCAGCCCCAGCATTTT
CASSLGTGGNQPQHF
>TRBD1|-|TRBJ1-4|TRBV10-3
TGTGCCATCAGTGGTAACAGGGGGAAACTGTTTTTT
CAISGNRGKLFF
>TRBD2|-|TRBJ2-1|TRBV5-6
TGTGCCAGCAGCCCAGGACTAGCCAGGGAGCAGTTCTTC
CASSPGLAREQFF
>-|-|TRBJ1-2|TRBV7-2
TGTGCCAGCAGCTTAGTTATGGCAGGGGAGGGCTATGGCTACACCTTC
CASSLVMAGEGYGYTF
>TRBD2|-|TRBJ2-1|TRBV6-5
TGTGCCAGCAGAGAGACTAGCGGGAGATCACATGAGCAGTTCTTC
CASRETSGRSHEQFF
>TRBD1|-|TRBJ2-1|TRBV5-1
TGCGCCAGCAGCTTGGCCGTTACAGGGGGCTACAATGAGCAGTTCTTC
CASSLAVTGGYNEQFF
>-|-|TRBJ1-1|TRBV28
TGTGCCAGCAGGGGAGCACAGGGTTGGACTGAAGCTTTCTTT
CASRGAQGWTEAFF